This TCR beta chain was sequenced for a study of CD8 T cells in ankylosing spondylitis. Study-wide findings and caveats: Disease-linked clones displayed a CD8+ phenotype and appeared relatively rarely in peripheral blood. Earlier reports found some motif variants in synovial fluid and blood in reactive arthritis. Blood of patients with ankylosing spondylitis appeared to be characterized by a TCR beta motif of several highly homologous variants. Significant enrichment of disease-linked clones was reportedly seen in matched ankylosing spondylitis synovial fluid.

Quantitative 5'-RACE with molecular barcodes was used to make the TCR beta libraries. TCRdb re-derived calls from the 5' RACE reads in MiXCR, one entry per CDR3 protein. The table lists 200,000 to 250,000 distinct CDR3 sequences, about 7.3% of them singletons. This clonotype was counted at least ten times. Its antigen is still unknown. The CDR3 is 11 residues long. Germline V gene data show CDR1 as MDHEN and CDR2 as SYDVKM. With 6 bases removed from V and 9 bases from J, the gap between germline ends came to 12 bases. This chain links TRBV28 with TRBJ2-7, with D hard to call. The origin of this receptor is a male donor with ankylosing spondylitis. Material for sequencing was blood, either unsorted or a sorted T cell fraction (not recorded which). CDR3 DNA sequence: TGTGCCAGCAGCTCGGTGCTTGGGCAGTACTTC. It translates to CASSSVLGQYF. Full variable domain (outside the CDR3, taken from reference TRBV28 and TRBJ2-7): DVKVTQSSRYLVKRTGEKVFLECVQDMDHENMFWYRQDPGLGLRLIYFSYDVKMKEKGDIPEGYSVSREKKERFSLILESASTNQTSMYLCASSSVLGQYFGPGTRLTVT.